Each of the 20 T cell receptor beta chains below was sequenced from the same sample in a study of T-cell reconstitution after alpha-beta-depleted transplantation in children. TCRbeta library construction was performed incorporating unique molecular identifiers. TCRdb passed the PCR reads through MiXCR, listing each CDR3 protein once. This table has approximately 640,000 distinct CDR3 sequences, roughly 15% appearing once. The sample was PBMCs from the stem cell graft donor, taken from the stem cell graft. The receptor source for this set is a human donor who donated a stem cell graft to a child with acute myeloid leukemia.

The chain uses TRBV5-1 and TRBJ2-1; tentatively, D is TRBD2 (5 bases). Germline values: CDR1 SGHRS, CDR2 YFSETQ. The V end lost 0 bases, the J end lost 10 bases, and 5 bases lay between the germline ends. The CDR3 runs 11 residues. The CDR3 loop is CASSLGLEQFF. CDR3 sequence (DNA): TGCGCCAGCAGCTTGGGACTAGAGCAGTTCTTC.

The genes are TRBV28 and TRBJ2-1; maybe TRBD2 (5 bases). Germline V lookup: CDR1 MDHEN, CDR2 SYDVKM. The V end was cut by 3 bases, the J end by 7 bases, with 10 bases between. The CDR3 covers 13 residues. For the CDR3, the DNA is TGTGCCAGCAGTTTTCCTAGCCTGAATGAGCAGTTCTTC. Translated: CASSFPSLNEQFF.

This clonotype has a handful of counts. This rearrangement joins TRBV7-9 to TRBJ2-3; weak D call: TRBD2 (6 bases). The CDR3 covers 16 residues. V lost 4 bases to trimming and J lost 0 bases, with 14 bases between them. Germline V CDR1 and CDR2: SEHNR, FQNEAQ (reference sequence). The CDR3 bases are TGTGCCAGCAGCTCGGGACTTGACTTTAGCACAGATACGCAGTATTTT. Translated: CASSSGLDFSTDTQYF.

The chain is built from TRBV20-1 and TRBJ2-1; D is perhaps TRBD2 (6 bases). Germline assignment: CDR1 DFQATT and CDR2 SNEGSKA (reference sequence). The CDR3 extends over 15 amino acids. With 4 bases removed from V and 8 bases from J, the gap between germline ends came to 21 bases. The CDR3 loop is CSATGLNIGFDEQFF. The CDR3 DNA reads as TGCAGTGCTACCGGACTAAACATCGGGTTTGATGAGCAGTTCTTC.

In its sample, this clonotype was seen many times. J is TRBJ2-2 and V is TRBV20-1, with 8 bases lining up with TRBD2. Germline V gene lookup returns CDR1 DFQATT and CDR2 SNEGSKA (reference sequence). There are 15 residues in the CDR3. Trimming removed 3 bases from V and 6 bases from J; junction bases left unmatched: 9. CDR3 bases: TGCAGTGCTAGGACAAGACTAGCGCAGGCCGGGGAGCTGTTTTTT. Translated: CSARTRLAQAGELFF.

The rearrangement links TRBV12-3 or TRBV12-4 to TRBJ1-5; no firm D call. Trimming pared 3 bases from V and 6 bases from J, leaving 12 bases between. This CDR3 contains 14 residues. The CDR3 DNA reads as TGTGCCAGCAGTTTTTCCGGGGTGGGTCAGCCCCAGCATTTT. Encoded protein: CASSFSGVGQPQHF.

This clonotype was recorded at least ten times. CDR3 in DNA: TGCAGCGTAGACGGACAGGGGTTAGGTGGCTACACCTTC. It specifies CSVDGQGLGGYTF. The chain uses TRBV29-1 and TRBJ1-2; TRBD1 matches 9 bases. The CDR3 sequence is 13 residues long. In germline, CDR1 is SQVTM, CDR2 ANQGSEA. Trimming removed 6 bases from V and 7 bases from J; junction bases left unmatched: 9.

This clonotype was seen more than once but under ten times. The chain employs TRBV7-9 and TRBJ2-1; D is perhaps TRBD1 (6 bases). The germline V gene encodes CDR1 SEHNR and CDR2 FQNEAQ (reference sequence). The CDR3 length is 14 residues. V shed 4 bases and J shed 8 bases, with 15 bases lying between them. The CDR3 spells CASSYGQSVHEQFF. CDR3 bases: TGTGCCAGCAGCTACGGACAGTCGGTACATGAGCAGTTCTTC.

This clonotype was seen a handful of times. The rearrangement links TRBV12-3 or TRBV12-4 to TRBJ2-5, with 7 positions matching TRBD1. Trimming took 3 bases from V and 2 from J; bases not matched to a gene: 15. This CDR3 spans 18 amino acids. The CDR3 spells CASSFSVLLAGGQETQYF. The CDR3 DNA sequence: TGTGCCAGCAGTTTCTCGGTTCTCCTGGCAGGGGGTCAAGAGACCCAGTACTTC.

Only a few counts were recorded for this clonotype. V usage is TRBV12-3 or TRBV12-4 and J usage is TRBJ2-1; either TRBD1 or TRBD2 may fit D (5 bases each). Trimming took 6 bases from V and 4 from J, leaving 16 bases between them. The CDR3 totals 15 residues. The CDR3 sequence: CASSRGAGIYNEQFF. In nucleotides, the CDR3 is TGTGCCAGCAGCCGGGGCGCAGGAATATACAATGAGCAGTTCTTC.

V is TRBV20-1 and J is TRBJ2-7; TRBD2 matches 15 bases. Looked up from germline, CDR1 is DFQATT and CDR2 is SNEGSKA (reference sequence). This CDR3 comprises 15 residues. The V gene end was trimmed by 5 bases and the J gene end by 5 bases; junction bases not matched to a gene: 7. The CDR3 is CSAPGTSGGRDEQYF. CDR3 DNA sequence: TGCAGTGCTCCTGGGACTAGCGGGGGGAGGGACGAGCAGTACTTC.

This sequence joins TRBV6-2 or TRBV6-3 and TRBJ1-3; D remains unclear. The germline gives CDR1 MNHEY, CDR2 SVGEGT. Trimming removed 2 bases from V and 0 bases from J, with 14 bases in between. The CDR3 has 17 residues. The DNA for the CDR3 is TGTGCCAGCAGTTACCAGCCGGGATCGAACTCTGGAAACACCATATATTTT. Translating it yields CASSYQPGSNSGNTIYF.

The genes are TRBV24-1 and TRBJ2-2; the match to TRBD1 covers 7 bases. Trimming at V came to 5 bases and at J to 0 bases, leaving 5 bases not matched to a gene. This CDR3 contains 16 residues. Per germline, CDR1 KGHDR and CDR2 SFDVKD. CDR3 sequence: CATSAADRPNTGELFF. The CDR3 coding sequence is TGTGCCACCAGTGCCGCGGACAGGCCGAACACCGGGGAGCTGTTTTTT.

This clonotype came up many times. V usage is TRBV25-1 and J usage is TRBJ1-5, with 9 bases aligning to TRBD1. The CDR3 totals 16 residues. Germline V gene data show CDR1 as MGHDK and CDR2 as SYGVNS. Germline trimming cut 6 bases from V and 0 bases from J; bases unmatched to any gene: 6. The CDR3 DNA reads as TGTGCCAGCAGCAAGGGACAGGGATATAGCAATCAGCCCCAGCATTTT. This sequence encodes CASSKGQGYSNQPQHF.

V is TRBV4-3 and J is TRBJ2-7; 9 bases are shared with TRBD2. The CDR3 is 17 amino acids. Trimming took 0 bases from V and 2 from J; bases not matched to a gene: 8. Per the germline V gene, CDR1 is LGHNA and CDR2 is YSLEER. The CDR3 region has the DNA TGCGCCAGCAGCCAAGATTACGATAGCGGGGGCCCCTACGAGCAGTACTTC. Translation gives CASSQDYDSGGPYEQYF.

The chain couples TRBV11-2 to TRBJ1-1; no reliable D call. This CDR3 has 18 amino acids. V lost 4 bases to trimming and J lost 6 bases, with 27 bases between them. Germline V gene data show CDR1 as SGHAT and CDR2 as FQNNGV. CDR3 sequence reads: CASSSRVRAVKVGSEAFF. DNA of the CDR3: TGTGCCAGCAGCTCCCGTGTAAGGGCGGTCAAGGTCGGCTCTGAAGCTTTCTTT.

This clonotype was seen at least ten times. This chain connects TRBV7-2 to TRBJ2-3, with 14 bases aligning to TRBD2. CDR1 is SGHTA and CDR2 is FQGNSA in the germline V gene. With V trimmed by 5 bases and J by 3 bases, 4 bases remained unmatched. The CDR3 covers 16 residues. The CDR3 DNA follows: TGTGCCAGCAGCGCGGGACTAGCGGGGGCAACAGATACGCAGTATTTT. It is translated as CASSAGLAGATDTQYF.

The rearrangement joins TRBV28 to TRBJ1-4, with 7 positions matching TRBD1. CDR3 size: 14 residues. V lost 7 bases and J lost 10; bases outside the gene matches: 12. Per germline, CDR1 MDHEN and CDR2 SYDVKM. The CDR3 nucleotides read TGTGCCAGCACCGCCGGACAGGTCCGGAGAAAACTGTTTTTT. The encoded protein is CASTAGQVRRKLFF.

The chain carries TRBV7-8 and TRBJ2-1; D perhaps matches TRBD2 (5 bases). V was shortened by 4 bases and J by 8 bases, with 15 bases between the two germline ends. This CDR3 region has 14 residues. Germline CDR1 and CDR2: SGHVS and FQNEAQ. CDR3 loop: CASSSSKFGDEQFF. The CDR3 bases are TGTGCCAGCAGCTCCAGTAAGTTCGGGGATGAGCAGTTCTTC.

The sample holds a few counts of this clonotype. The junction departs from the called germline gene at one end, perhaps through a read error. In nucleotides, the CDR3 is TGTGCCAGCAGTGATTCCGGTAGGCCGCTCTTT. Its translation: CASSDSGRPLF. The V call is TRBV2, the J call TRBJ1-5; D is unclear. This CDR3 region has 11 residues. Germline loops: CDR1 SNHLY, CDR2 FYNNEI.